This T cell receptor beta chain was recovered during a study of T cell repertoires in cytomegalovirus infection. Study as a whole: A matching HLA type, together with CMV infection, was signaled by public TCR beta signatures.

TCRdb ran MiXCR on the reads and lists one entry per CDR3 protein. Of approximately 500,000 distinct CDR3 sequences in the sample, about 10% are singletons; the top ten hold 10%. Findings of the study overall: Within the response measured ex vivo, HLA-C-restricted CMV-specific TCR beta clonotypes were dominant.

Germline CDR1 is DFQATT and CDR2 is SNEGSKA (reference sequence). J was trimmed by 5 bases and V by 2 bases; bases with no gene match: 11. The CDR3 has 15 residues. About this clonotype: Its antigen is currently unknown.

Material: PBMCs. This TCR was sampled from a human donor in good health (CMV status not recorded). Some clones in this sample may be carry-over from other donors' samples. The chain recombines TRBV20-1 with TRBJ2-5; TRBD2 matches 7 bases. CDR3 in amino acids: CSARPGGVLGETQYF. The DNA of the CDR3 is TGCAGTGCTAGACCTGGGGGGGTACTTGGGGAGACCCAGTACTTC.